The 25 T cell receptor beta chains reported below all come from one sample, sequenced in a study of response to subunit inactivated influenza vaccine. TCRdb re-analysed the RT-PCR reads in MiXCR, keeping a single row per CDR3 protein. Of some 850,000 distinct CDR3 sequences listed, about 18% are singletons. The sample here was PBMCs from blood, taken about 5 days after vaccination. Receptors were obtained from a man aged 45-60 years who received an inactivated influenza vaccine.

This clonotype has more than one count but fewer than ten. The chain uses TRBV9 and TRBJ2-1; D unresolved. Germline V CDR1 and CDR2: SGDLS, YYNGEE. V was shortened by 4 bases and J by 6 bases, with 8 bases between the two germline ends. CDR3 length: 12 amino acids. The CDR3 protein is CASSSTANEQFF. CDR3 in DNA: TGTGCCAGCAGCTCTACCGCCAATGAGCAGTTCTTC.

The chain has TRBV20-1 and TRBJ2-7; no clear D. Between the trimmed V and J ends, which lost 2 bases and 3 bases, there was a span of 14 bases. This CDR3 has 14 amino acids. CDR1 DFQATT and CDR2 SNEGSKA come from the germline V gene (reference sequence). Here the CDR3 reads CSARHLGSHYEQYF. The DNA for the CDR3 is TGCAGTGCTAGACATCTGGGTTCACACTACGAGCAGTACTTC.

This clonotype appeared a few times. The rearrangement uses TRBV11-2 and TRBJ2-1, with TRBD1 matching 7 bases. V lost 5 bases to trimming and J lost 2 bases; unmatched junction nucleotides: 6. Germline V gene sequence: CDR1 SGHAT, CDR2 FQNNGV. The CDR3 is made up of 15 amino acids. The CDR3 reads CASSLSGQAYNEQFF. In nucleotides, the CDR3 is TGTGCCAGCAGCCTGAGCGGACAGGCCTACAATGAGCAGTTCTTC.

The rearrangement uses TRBV20-1 and TRBJ2-3, with 9 bases aligning to TRBD1. After removal of 6 bases from V and 4 bases from J, the junction contained 5 bases not matched to a gene. The CDR3 is made up of 13 amino acids. Germline CDR1 is DFQATT and CDR2 is SNEGSKA (reference sequence). CDR3 residues: CSAADRGSDTQYF. Written as DNA, the CDR3 is TGCAGTGCCGCGGACAGGGGATCAGATACGCAGTATTTT.

The V gene is TRBV7-6, the J gene TRBJ2-7, with D perhaps TRBD1 or TRBD2 (5 bases each). V was trimmed by 5 bases and J by 6 bases, leaving 17 bases between them. Germline-derived CDR1 and CDR2 are SGHVS and FNYEAQ. This CDR3 region has 14 residues. The CDR3 nucleotides read TGTGCCAGCAGCCAGGGACGGCAAAGCGGCGAGCAGTACTTC. Protein product: CASSQGRQSGEQYF.

The rearrangement links TRBV7-9 to TRBJ2-5, with D possibly being TRBD1 (5 bases). The CDR3 consists of 15 residues. CDR1 and CDR2 from the germline V gene are SEHNR and FQNEAQ (reference sequence). V gave up 0 bases and J gave up 2 bases, with 10 bases separating them. For the CDR3, the DNA is TGTGCCAGCAGCTTAGCGCTACAGGATCAAGAGACCCAGTACTTC. It yields the protein CASSLALQDQETQYF.

This clonotype was counted between two and nine times. V and J are TRBV12-3 or TRBV12-4 and TRBJ1-1; 8 nucleotides match TRBD1. V gave up 0 bases and J gave up 0 bases; unmatched junction bases: 6. The CDR3 consists of 17 residues. DNA of the CDR3: TGTGCCAGCAGTTTAGCGAGGTGGGGACAGGTGAACACTGAAGCTTTCTTT. It encodes CASSLARWGQVNTEAFF.

This chain uses TRBV6-1 with TRBJ1-2, with 7 nucleotides matching TRBD1. Trimming cost V 4 bases and J 7 bases; bases outside gene matches: 6. The CDR3 totals 13 residues. Per germline, CDR1 MNHNS and CDR2 SASEGT. The CDR3 DNA sequence: TGTGCCAGCAGTGGTACAGGGGCGGCTGGCTACACCTTC. Translation gives CASSGTGAAGYTF.

This rearrangement joins TRBV12-3 or TRBV12-4 to TRBJ2-2; the match to TRBD1 covers 10 bases. The length of the CDR3 is 16 residues. With 1 base clipped from V and 4 bases from J, the junction kept 3 bases outside the gene matches. The CDR3 reads CASSLGDRGATGELFF. The CDR3 DNA sequence: TGTGCCAGCAGTTTAGGGGACAGGGGCGCCACCGGGGAGCTGTTTTTT.

This clonotype has at least ten counts. The chain uses TRBV15 and TRBJ2-2; D is undetermined. CDR1 LNHNV and CDR2 YYDKDF come from the germline V gene (reference sequence). There are 14 residues in the CDR3. V was cut by 2 bases and J by 6 bases, with 10 bases left in between. The CDR3 protein is CATSRISGAGELFF. The CDR3 nucleotides are TGTGCCACCAGCAGAATTAGTGGGGCCGGGGAGCTGTTTTTT.

The J gene is TRBJ1-2, the V gene TRBV4-2, with 10 bases matching TRBD1. The V gene's germline CDR1 is LGHNA and CDR2 YNFKEQ. The CDR3 consists of 16 residues. After removal of 4 bases from V and 3 bases from J, the junction contained 8 bases not matched to a gene. As DNA, the CDR3 is TGTGCCAGCAGCCTACGAACTGGGACAGGGGACTATGGCTACACCTTC. It specifies CASSLRTGTGDYGYTF.

The J gene is TRBJ2-7, the V gene TRBV7-2, with a weak D call TRBD1 (6 bases). This CDR3 contains 14 residues. The germline CDR1 and CDR2 sequences are SGHTA and FQGNSA. Trimming took 5 bases from V and 2 from J, leaving 13 bases between them. The CDR3 DNA follows: TGTGCCAGCAGCCTGGGGAACAGGGCCTACGAGCAGTACTTC. Protein sequence: CASSLGNRAYEQYF.

This clonotype was counted only a few times. V and J are TRBV6-2 or TRBV6-3 and TRBJ1-5, with D uncertain. With 8 bases removed from V and 2 bases from J, the gap between germline ends came to 7 bases. The CDR3 sequence is 12 residues long. Germline-derived CDR1 and CDR2 are MNHEY and SVGEGT. For the CDR3, the DNA is TGTGCCAGCGGGATCGGCAATCAGCCCCAGCATTTT. This gives the protein CASGIGNQPQHF.

Details on this clonotype: One junction end does not reproduce the germline sequence, and a read error may be involved. The J gene is TRBJ2-1, the V gene TRBV20-1; no firm D call. The CDR3 contains 12 residues. The germline V gene has CDR1 DFQATT and CDR2 SNEGSKA (reference sequence). CDR3 nucleotides: TGCAGTGCTAGAGATGTGGCGGATGAGAAGTTCTTC. This encodes CSARDVADEKFF.

This clonotype was detected ten times or more. The CDR3 nucleotides read TGTGCCAGCAGCCAATTAGCGGGCCGCTCCTACAATGAGCAGTTCTTC. It translates to CASSQLAGRSYNEQFF. This rearrangement joins TRBV14 to TRBJ2-1, with TRBD2 matching 7 bases. The CDR3 is made up of 16 amino acids. Germline assignment: CDR1 SGHDN and CDR2 FVKESK. V dropped 2 bases and J dropped 0; count of bases not matched to a gene: 4. Full variable domain (remainder filled in from reference TRBV14 and TRBJ2-1): EAGVTQFPSHSVIEKGQTVTLRCDPISGHDNLYWYRRVMGKEIKFLLHFVKESKQDESGMPNNRFLAERTGGTYSTLKVQPAELEDSGVYFCASSQLAGRSYNEQFFGPGTRLTVL.

Only a few counts were recorded for this clonotype. The V gene is TRBV27, the J gene TRBJ2-3; 7 positions agree with TRBD2. The CDR3 is 16 amino acids. Trimming at V came to 7 bases and at J to 0 bases, leaving 10 bases not matched to a gene. Germline lookup yields CDR1 MNHEY and CDR2 SMNVEV (reference sequence). CDR3 sequence: CASKFLASGSTDTQYF. CDR3 nucleotide sequence: TGTGCCAGCAAGTTCTTGGCTAGCGGTAGCACAGATACGCAGTATTTT.

This clonotype has more than one count but fewer than ten. This chain links TRBV12-3 or TRBV12-4 with TRBJ1-6; a possible D gene is TRBD1 (6 bases). CDR3 size: 15 residues. Trimming pared 3 bases from V and 5 bases from J, leaving 11 bases between. The CDR3 DNA is TGTGCCAGCAGTTTGACGGACAGAAATAATTCACCCCTCCACTTT. Its translation is CASSLTDRNNSPLHF.

There are a few counts of this clonotype. The chain recombines TRBV12-3 or TRBV12-4 with TRBJ2-6; D might be TRBD2 (6 bases). Trimming pared 7 bases from V and 0 bases from J, leaving 16 bases between. This CDR3 has 17 residues. The CDR3, as DNA: TGTGCCAGCACCGAGGGACTGATCAGCTCTGGGGCCAACGTCCTGACTTTC. Encoded protein: CASTEGLISSGANVLTF.

For this clonotype: One end of the junction varies from germline; a read error may be responsible. This rearrangement joins TRBV20-1 to TRBJ2-1; TRBD2 might be the D (5 bases). The germline V gene encodes CDR1 DFQATT and CDR2 SNEGSKA (reference sequence). This CDR3 is built from 16 residues. CDR3 DNA sequence: TGCAGTGCTAGAGAGGGCCTAGCAACTTCCTACAATGAGCAGATCTTC. The encoded protein is CSAREGLATSYNEQIF.

The chain is built from TRBV11-2 and TRBJ2-7; possible D gene TRBD1, 6 bases. CDR1 is SGHAT, CDR2 FQNNGV, per germline. V gave up 5 bases and J gave up 3 bases, with 20 bases separating them. The CDR3 runs to 16 residues. The CDR3 sequence: CASSPITGSALYEQYF. The CDR3, as DNA: TGTGCCAGCAGCCCTATCACAGGGTCGGCCCTCTACGAGCAGTACTTC.

The chain joins TRBV7-6 to TRBJ2-3; D is unclear. Germline CDR1 is SGHVS and CDR2 is FNYEAQ. V shed 5 bases and J shed 4 bases, with 19 bases lying between them. CDR3 size: 16 residues. CDR3 coding DNA: TGTGCCAGCAGCGGGGTCGCCGGCCCTAATTCAGATACGCAGTATTTT. This sequence encodes CASSGVAGPNSDTQYF. The variable domain in full, with the rest retrieved from reference TRBV7-6 and TRBJ2-3, is GAGVSQSPRYKVTKRGQDVALRCDPISGHVSLYWYRQALGQGPEFLTYFNYEAQQDKSGLPNDRFSAERPEGSISTLTIQRTEQRDSAMYRCASSGVAGPNSDTQYFGPGTRLTVL.

The rearrangement uses TRBV9 and TRBJ2-7; TRBD2 agrees at 15 bases. The CDR3 extends over 15 amino acids. The V segment lost 2 bases and the J segment 5 bases; nucleotides outside the gene matches: 2. The germline V gene encodes CDR1 SGDLS and CDR2 YYNGEE. As DNA, the CDR3 is TGTGCCAGCAGCGTCGGACTAGCGGGAGGGCACGAGCAGTACTTC. This sequence encodes CASSVGLAGGHEQYF.

This clonotype turned up a few times. The gene calls are TRBV7-9 and TRBJ2-1; 7 positions agree with TRBD1. This CDR3 region has 13 residues. The germline CDR1 and CDR2 sequences are SEHNR and FQNEAQ (reference sequence). V was pared by 7 bases and J by 6 bases, with 6 bases of the junction left unmatched. The CDR3 coding sequence is TGTGCCAGCAAATCCTCAGGGGGCAATGAGCAGTTCTTC. Encoded protein: CASKSSGGNEQFF.

This clonotype came up a few times. The chain links TRBV4-3 to TRBJ2-1; D might be TRBD2 (6 bases). The ends were cut back, 1 base at V and 5 bases at J, with 15 bases in the middle. The CDR3 runs 16 residues. CDR1 LGHNA and CDR2 YSLEER come from the germline V gene. Here the CDR3 DNA reads TGCGCCAGCAGCCAAGTTCTTACTAGCCGAAACAATGAGCAGTTCTTC. Protein sequence: CASSQVLTSRNNEQFF.

The V gene is TRBV6-5, the J gene TRBJ1-2, with 8 bases fitting TRBD1. The length of the CDR3 is 17 residues. V lost 0 bases, J lost 8 bases, and 14 bases stayed unmatched. Germline values: CDR1 MNHEY, CDR2 SVGAGI. CDR3 in amino acids: CASSYSRTGPGGSGYTF. The CDR3 DNA reads TGTGCCAGCAGTTACTCCAGGACAGGGCCCGGTGGTTCCGGCTACACCTTC.